Below are 5 T cell receptor beta chains sequenced from a single sample in a study of blood T cell repertoires in COVID-19 (dated by TCRdb to 2020 to 2021). Libraries were made using the immunoSEQ multiplex PCR assay. Not all clones reach the TCRdb copy of this immuneACCESS table, which keeps in-frame sequences only. Checked studies attribute under half of the gap to unresolved V genes and leave the rest unexplained. The sample has fewer than 200,000 clones on record, 70% to 90% of them singletons. The ten most abundant clones make up approximately 8% of the sample. The specimen was peripheral blood. The receptors shown here come from a woman aged 80 or older with COVID-19, enrolled during active disease.

The J gene is TRBJ2-3, the V gene TRBV4-1; D gene ambiguous. CDR3 length: 13 residues. CDR1 is MGHRA, CDR2 YSYEKL, per germline. V was trimmed by 0 bases and J by 6 bases, leaving 7 bases between them. CDR3 region: CASSQDFMDTQYF. In nucleotides, the CDR3 is TGCGCCAGCAGCCAAGATTTTATGGATACGCAGTATTTT.

The rearrangement uses TRBV19 and TRBJ1-1, with a possible D match to TRBD1 (6 bases). Germline values: CDR1 LNHDA, CDR2 SQIVND (reference sequence). V lost 4 bases and J 0 bases, leaving 21 bases between the germline ends. The CDR3 length is 18 residues. For the CDR3, the DNA is TGTGCCAGTAGTACCCCGACAGGTGGATGGCGAATGAACACTGAAGCTTTCTTT. As protein: CASSTPTGGWRMNTEAFF.

The chain employs TRBV4-1 and TRBJ2-1; no reliable D call. V lost 0 bases and J lost 10, with 4 bases in between. The CDR3 is 11 residues long. Germline V CDR1 and CDR2: MGHRA, YSYEKL. CDR3 sequence (DNA): TGCGCCAGCAGCCAAGATGGCGAGCAGTTCTTC. Translating gives CASSQDGEQFF.

The rearrangement uses TRBV19 and TRBJ2-7; TRBD1 matches 7 bases. Trimming at V came to 5 bases and at J to 4 bases, leaving 11 bases not matched to a gene. This CDR3 has 15 amino acids. The germline CDR1 and CDR2 sequences are LNHDA and SQIVND (reference sequence). CDR3 sequence (DNA): TGTGCCAGTAGTGGCTGGGACAGCCCTCCTTACGAGCAGTACTTC. It specifies CASSGWDSPPYEQYF.

The V call is TRBV6-5, the J call TRBJ2-7; TRBD1 matches at 7 bases. The length of the CDR3 is 13 residues. The germline V gene encodes CDR1 MNHEY and CDR2 SVGAGI. Unmatched junction bases numbered 4, after V lost 7 bases and J lost 1 base. Written as DNA, the CDR3 is TGTGCCAGCAAGGGCAGGGGGTCCTACGAGCAGTACTTC. Translation gives CASKGRGSYEQYF.